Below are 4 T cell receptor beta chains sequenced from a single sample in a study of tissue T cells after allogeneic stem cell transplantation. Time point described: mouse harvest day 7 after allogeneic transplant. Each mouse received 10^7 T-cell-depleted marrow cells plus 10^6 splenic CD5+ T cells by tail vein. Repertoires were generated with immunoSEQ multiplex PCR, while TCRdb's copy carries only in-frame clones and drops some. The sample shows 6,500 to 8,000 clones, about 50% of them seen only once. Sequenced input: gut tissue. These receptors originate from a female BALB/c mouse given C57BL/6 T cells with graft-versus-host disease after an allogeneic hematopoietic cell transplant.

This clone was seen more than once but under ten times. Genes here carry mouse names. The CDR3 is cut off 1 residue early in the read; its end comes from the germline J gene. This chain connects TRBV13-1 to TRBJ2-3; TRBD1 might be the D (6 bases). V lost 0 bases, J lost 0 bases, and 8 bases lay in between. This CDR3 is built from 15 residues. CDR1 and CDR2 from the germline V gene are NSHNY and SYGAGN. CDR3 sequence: CASSDARGSAETLYF. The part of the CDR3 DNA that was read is TGTGCCAGCAGTGATGCTAGGGGGAGTGCAGAAACGCTGTAT.

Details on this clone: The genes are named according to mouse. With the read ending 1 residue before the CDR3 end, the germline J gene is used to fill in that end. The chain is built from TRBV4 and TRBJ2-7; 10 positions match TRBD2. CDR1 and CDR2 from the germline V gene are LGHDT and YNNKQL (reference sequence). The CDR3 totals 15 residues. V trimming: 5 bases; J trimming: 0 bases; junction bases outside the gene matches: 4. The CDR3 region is CASSPTGGSSYEQYF. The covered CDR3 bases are TGTGCCAGCAGCCCGACTGGGGGGAGCTCCTATGAACAGTAC.

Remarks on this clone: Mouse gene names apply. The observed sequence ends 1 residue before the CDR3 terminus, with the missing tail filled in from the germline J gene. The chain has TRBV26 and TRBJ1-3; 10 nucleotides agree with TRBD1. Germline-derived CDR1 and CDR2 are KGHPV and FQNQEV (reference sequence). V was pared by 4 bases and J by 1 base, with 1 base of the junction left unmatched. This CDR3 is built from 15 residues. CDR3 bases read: TGTGCCAGCAGTCAGGGACAGGGGTCTGGAAATACGCTCTAT. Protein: CASSQGQGSGNTLY. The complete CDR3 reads CASSQGQGSGNTLYF.

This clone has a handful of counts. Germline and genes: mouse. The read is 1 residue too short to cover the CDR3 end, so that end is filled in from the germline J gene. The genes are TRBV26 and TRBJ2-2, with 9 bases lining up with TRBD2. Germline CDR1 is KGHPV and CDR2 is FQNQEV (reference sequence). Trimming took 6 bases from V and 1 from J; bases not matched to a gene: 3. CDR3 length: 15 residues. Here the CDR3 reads CASSRTGENTGQLYF. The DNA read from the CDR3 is TGTGCCAGCAGCAGGACTGGGGAAAACACCGGGCAGCTCTAC.